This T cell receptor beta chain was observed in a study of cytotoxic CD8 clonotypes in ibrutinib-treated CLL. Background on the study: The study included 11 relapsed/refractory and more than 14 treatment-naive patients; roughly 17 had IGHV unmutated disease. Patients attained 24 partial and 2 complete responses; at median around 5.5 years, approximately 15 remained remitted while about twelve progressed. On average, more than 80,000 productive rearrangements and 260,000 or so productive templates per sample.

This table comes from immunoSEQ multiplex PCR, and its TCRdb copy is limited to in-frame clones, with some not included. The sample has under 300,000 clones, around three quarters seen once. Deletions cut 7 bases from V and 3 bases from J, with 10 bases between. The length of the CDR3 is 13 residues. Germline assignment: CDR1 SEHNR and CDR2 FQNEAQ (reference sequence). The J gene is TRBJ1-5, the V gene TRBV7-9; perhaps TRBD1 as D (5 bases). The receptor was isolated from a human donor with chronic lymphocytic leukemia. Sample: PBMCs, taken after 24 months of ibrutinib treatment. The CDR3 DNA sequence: TGTGCCAGCACCCTGGGGCCCAATCAGCCCCAGCATTTT. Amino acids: CASTLGPNQPQHF.